This is a list of T cell receptor beta chains from one sample in a study of CD8 T cells in Susac syndrome. TCRdb reprocessed the immunoSEQ multiplex PCR reads via MiXCR and lists one record per CDR3 protein. The sample holds about 210,000 distinct CDR3 sequences, 93% seen once. The sequenced material came from CD4+ T cells from PBMCs. Source of these receptors: a human donor in good health. The CDR3 runs from the conserved cysteine through the conserved F or W. The order of the fields is V gene, D gene, J gene, CDR3 protein, CDR3 DNA. A D gene is named only where the DNA matches it firmly.

v_gene: TRBV12-3/TRBV12-4; d_gene: TRBD2; j_gene: TRBJ2-3; CDR3aa: CASSLAQGLAGGSTQYF; CDR3nt: TGTGCCAGCAGTTTAGCGCAGGGACTAGCGGGAGGAAGTACGCAGTATTTT
v_gene: TRBV28; d_gene: NA; j_gene: TRBJ1-1; CDR3aa: CASSYWILNTEAFF; CDR3nt: TGTGCCAGCAGTTATTGGATTTTAAACACTGAAGCTTTCTTT
v_gene: TRBV9; d_gene: TRBD2; j_gene: TRBJ2-1; CDR3aa: CASSYSGGEYNEQFF; CDR3nt: TGTGCCAGCAGTTATAGCGGGGGTGAATACAATGAGCAGTTCTTC
v_gene: TRBV5-1; d_gene: TRBD1; j_gene: TRBJ1-4; CDR3aa: CASSVTGETTNEKLFF; CDR3nt: TGCGCCAGCAGCGTGACAGGGGAGACAACTAATGAAAAACTGTTTTTT
v_gene: TRBV7-9; d_gene: NA; j_gene: TRBJ2-2; CDR3aa: CASSLGPGSTGELFF; CDR3nt: TGTGCCAGCAGCTTAGGTCCCGGGAGCACCGGGGAGCTGTTTTTT
v_gene: TRBV10-1; d_gene: TRBD1; j_gene: TRBJ1-5; CDR3aa: CASRSGDRGRNQPQHF; CDR3nt: TGCGCCAGCAGGTCCGGGGACAGGGGTCGCAATCAGCCCCAGCATTTT
v_gene: TRBV20-1; d_gene: NA; j_gene: TRBJ2-4; CDR3aa: CSARDQGEAKNIQYF; CDR3nt: TGCAGTGCTAGAGACCAAGGGGAGGCCAAAAACATTCAGTACTTC
v_gene: TRBV20-1; d_gene: TRBD1; j_gene: TRBJ2-5; CDR3aa: CSASRTGGETQYF; CDR3nt: TGCAGTGCAAGCCGGACAGGGGGCGAGACCCAGTACTTC
v_gene: TRBV5-4; d_gene: NA; j_gene: TRBJ2-4; CDR3aa: CASSLEGVKNIQYF; CDR3nt: TGTGCCAGCAGCTTGGAGGGGGTTAAAAACATTCAGTACTTC
v_gene: TRBV7-8; d_gene: TRBD1; j_gene: TRBJ2-7; CDR3aa: CASSATGVYEQYF; CDR3nt: TGTGCCAGCAGCGCGACAGGGGTCTACGAGCAGTACTTC
v_gene: TRBV28; d_gene: NA; j_gene: TRBJ1-6; CDR3aa: CASSETVTSNNSPLHF; CDR3nt: TGTGCCAGCAGCGAGACGGTTACAAGTAATAATTCACCCCTCCACTTT
v_gene: TRBV2; d_gene: NA; j_gene: TRBJ1-2; CDR3aa: CASNPIGGQRRGYTF; CDR3nt: TGTGCCAGCAACCCAATTGGGGGGCAAAGGCGTGGCTACACCTTC
v_gene: TRBV7-9; d_gene: TRBD1; j_gene: TRBJ1-4; CDR3aa: CASSPMTGNEKLFF; CDR3nt: TGTGCCAGCAGCCCGATGACAGGGAATGAAAAACTGTTTTTT
v_gene: TRBV18; d_gene: TRBD1; j_gene: TRBJ1-4; CDR3aa: CASSSGGEEKLFF; CDR3nt: TGTGCCAGCTCTTCAGGGGGTGAAGAAAAACTGTTTTTT
v_gene: TRBV4-2; d_gene: TRBD2; j_gene: TRBJ2-2; CDR3aa: CASSPPTSGGTGELFF; CDR3nt: TGTGCCAGCAGCCCCCCGACTAGCGGGGGCACCGGGGAGCTGTTTTTT
v_gene: TRBV7-6; d_gene: NA; j_gene: TRBJ2-7; CDR3aa: CASSLIRGWEQYF; CDR3nt: TGTGCCAGCAGCTTAATACGTGGATGGGAGCAGTACTTC
v_gene: TRBV3-1; d_gene: NA; j_gene: TRBJ1-2; CDR3aa: CASSQVIDRGYTF; CDR3nt: TGTGCCAGCAGCCAAGTAATCGACCGTGGCTACACCTTC
v_gene: TRBV28; d_gene: NA; j_gene: TRBJ2-7; CDR3aa: CASRFTGSSYEQYF; CDR3nt: TGTGCCAGCAGATTCACAGGGAGCTCCTACGAGCAGTACTTC
v_gene: TRBV25-1; d_gene: NA; j_gene: TRBJ1-1; CDR3aa: CASSPWSQKGVNTEAFF; CDR3nt: TGTGCCAGCAGTCCCTGGAGCCAGAAGGGGGTAAACACTGAAGCTTTCTTT
v_gene: TRBV10-3; d_gene: TRBD1; j_gene: TRBJ1-3; CDR3aa: CAISATGNGNTIYF; CDR3nt: TGTGCCATCAGCGCGACAGGGAATGGAAACACCATATATTTT
v_gene: TRBV15; d_gene: NA; j_gene: TRBJ1-6; CDR3aa: CATSFGTPEGSPLHF; CDR3nt: TGTGCCACCAGCTTCGGCACCCCCGAGGGTTCACCCCTCCACTTT
v_gene: TRBV3-1; d_gene: NA; j_gene: TRBJ2-7; CDR3aa: CASSQANLQGPYEQYF; CDR3nt: TGTGCCAGCAGCCAAGCGAACCTCCAGGGCCCCTACGAGCAGTACTTC
v_gene: TRBV9; d_gene: NA; j_gene: TRBJ1-3; CDR3aa: CASSEGVGNTIYF; CDR3nt: TGTGCCAGCAGCGAAGGGGTTGGAAACACCATATATTTT
v_gene: TRBV24-1; d_gene: NA; j_gene: TRBJ2-3; CDR3aa: CATSEDTDTQYF; CDR3nt: TGTGCCACCTCGGAAGATACAGATACGCAGTATTTT
v_gene: TRBV4-1; d_gene: NA; j_gene: TRBJ1-2; CDR3aa: CASSQDGRGPTNYGYTF; CDR3nt: TGCGCCAGCAGCCAAGATGGCCGGGGGCCAACTAACTATGGCTACACCTTC
v_gene: TRBV11-2; d_gene: NA; j_gene: TRBJ2-3; CDR3aa: CASSAGPRADTQYF; CDR3nt: TGTGCCAGCAGTGCGGGACCTAGGGCTGATACGCAGTATTTT
v_gene: TRBV19; d_gene: NA; j_gene: TRBJ2-4; CDR3aa: CASSRMLAKNIQYF; CDR3nt: TGTGCCAGTAGCCGGATGCTAGCCAAAAACATTCAGTACTTC
v_gene: TRBV5-6; d_gene: NA; j_gene: TRBJ1-2; CDR3aa: CASSPVDSNYGYTF; CDR3nt: TGTGCCAGCAGCCCGGTCGACAGTAACTATGGCTACACCTTC
v_gene: TRBV29-1; d_gene: NA; j_gene: TRBJ1-3; CDR3aa: CSGTYHGNTIYF; CDR3nt: TGCAGCGGGACTTACCATGGAAACACCATATATTTT
v_gene: TRBV3-1; d_gene: TRBD1; j_gene: TRBJ2-1; CDR3aa: CASRLGTGISNEQFF; CDR3nt: TGTGCCAGCAGGCTTGGGACAGGGATATCCAATGAGCAGTTCTTC
v_gene: TRBV19; d_gene: NA; j_gene: TRBJ2-6; CDR3aa: CASRQTSGANVLTF; CDR3nt: TGTGCCTCAAGACAAACCTCTGGGGCCAACGTCCTGACTTTC
v_gene: TRBV4-1; d_gene: TRBD1; j_gene: TRBJ1-1; CDR3aa: CASSQTWDRIANTEAFF; CDR3nt: TGCGCCAGCAGCCAAACCTGGGACAGGATAGCGAACACTGAAGCTTTCTTT
v_gene: TRBV7-8; d_gene: TRBD2; j_gene: TRBJ2-1; CDR3aa: CASTRRTWGGHNEQFF; CDR3nt: TGTGCCAGCACCCGTCGCACTTGGGGGGGACACAATGAGCAGTTCTTC
v_gene: TRBV5-1; d_gene: NA; j_gene: TRBJ2-3; CDR3aa: CASSLDIPGPLVLDTQYF; CDR3nt: TGCGCCAGCAGCTTGGATATTCCGGGACCGTTAGTATTAGATACGCAGTATTTT
v_gene: TRBV6-5; d_gene: NA; j_gene: TRBJ2-5; CDR3aa: CASSPTSAPRETQYF; CDR3nt: TGTGCCAGCAGCCCGACGAGTGCCCCTAGGGAGACCCAGTACTTC
v_gene: TRBV19; d_gene: NA; j_gene: TRBJ2-7; CDR3aa: CASSSLFRGDEQYF; CDR3nt: TGTGCCAGTAGTAGCCTCTTCAGGGGCGACGAGCAGTACTTC
v_gene: TRBV20-1; d_gene: NA; j_gene: TRBJ1-6; CDR3aa: CSARDLGGGSYNSPLHF; CDR3nt: TGCAGTGCTAGAGATCTGGGGGGCGGCTCCTATAATTCACCCCTCCACTTT
v_gene: TRBV12-3/TRBV12-4; d_gene: NA; j_gene: TRBJ2-3; CDR3aa: CASSLPAGTPQYF; CDR3nt: TGTGCCAGCAGCCTACCTGCCGGGACACCCCAGTATTTT
v_gene: TRBV4-2; d_gene: TRBD1; j_gene: TRBJ1-1; CDR3aa: CASSQDRQGPSNTEAFF; CDR3nt: TGTGCCAGCAGCCAAGACCGACAGGGGCCTTCTAACACTGAAGCTTTCTTT
v_gene: TRBV7-2; d_gene: NA; j_gene: TRBJ2-6; CDR3aa: CASSRTLLSGANVLTF; CDR3nt: TGTGCCAGCAGCCGGACATTACTCTCTGGGGCCAACGTCCTGACTTTC
v_gene: TRBV29-1; d_gene: NA; j_gene: TRBJ1-4; CDR3aa: CSVEPGGGGKLFF; CDR3nt: TGCAGCGTTGAACCCGGGGGGGGCGGAAAACTGTTTTTT
v_gene: TRBV9; d_gene: NA; j_gene: TRBJ2-7; CDR3aa: CASSVAGRSYEQYF; CDR3nt: TGTGCCAGCAGCGTAGCAGGTCGGTCCTACGAGCAGTACTTC
v_gene: TRBV9; d_gene: NA; j_gene: TRBJ1-1; CDR3aa: CASSGRWTVNTEAFF; CDR3nt: TGTGCCAGCAGCGGACGCTGGACGGTGAACACTGAAGCTTTCTTT
v_gene: TRBV27; d_gene: NA; j_gene: TRBJ2-5; CDR3aa: CASTVSWMSETQYF; CDR3nt: TGTGCCAGCACCGTATCGTGGATGTCGGAGACCCAGTACTTC
v_gene: TRBV4-1; d_gene: NA; j_gene: TRBJ2-5; CDR3aa: CASSQERGTLKTQYF; CDR3nt: TGCGCCAGCAGCCAAGAACGGGGGACCCTAAAGACCCAGTACTTC
v_gene: TRBV29-1; d_gene: TRBD1; j_gene: TRBJ2-5; CDR3aa: CSVGQGTQYF; CDR3nt: TGCAGCGTGGGACAGGGGACCCAGTACTTC
v_gene: TRBV3-1; d_gene: TRBD1; j_gene: TRBJ1-6; CDR3aa: CASSRVGTGSYNSPLHF; CDR3nt: TGTGCCAGCAGCCGTGTCGGGACAGGCTCCTATAATTCACCCCTCCACTTT
v_gene: TRBV5-4; d_gene: NA; j_gene: TRBJ1-5; CDR3aa: CASSPGPVDQPQHF; CDR3nt: TGTGCCAGCAGCCCTGGACCCGTAGATCAGCCCCAGCATTTT
v_gene: TRBV19; d_gene: NA; j_gene: TRBJ1-1; CDR3aa: CASRGRGNTEAFF; CDR3nt: TGTGCCAGTAGGGGCAGGGGGAACACTGAAGCTTTCTTT
v_gene: TRBV10-3; d_gene: NA; j_gene: TRBJ2-5; CDR3aa: CATRVGSTETQYF; CDR3nt: TGTGCCACCAGGGTAGGGTCGACAGAGACCCAGTACTTC
v_gene: TRBV29-1; d_gene: TRBD2; j_gene: TRBJ2-3; CDR3aa: CSVVRSGGSTDTQYF; CDR3nt: TGCAGCGTTGTTCGCAGCGGGGGGAGCACAGATACGCAGTATTTT
v_gene: TRBV7-2; d_gene: NA; j_gene: TRBJ2-7; CDR3aa: CASSPRRGAGEQYF; CDR3nt: TGTGCCAGCAGCCCCCGGAGGGGGGCCGGCGAGCAGTACTTC
v_gene: TRBV4-3; d_gene: TRBD2; j_gene: TRBJ2-2; CDR3aa: CASSQMGTSGVTGELFF; CDR3nt: TGCGCCAGCAGCCAGATGGGGACTAGCGGAGTCACCGGGGAGCTGTTTTTT
v_gene: TRBV28; d_gene: NA; j_gene: TRBJ1-1; CDR3aa: CASSLISSGAEAFF; CDR3nt: TGTGCCAGCAGTTTAATTTCCTCAGGGGCTGAAGCTTTCTTT
v_gene: TRBV4-1; d_gene: NA; j_gene: TRBJ1-1; CDR3aa: CASSWTGRNTEAFF; CDR3nt: TGCGCCAGCAGCTGGACGGGGAGGAACACTGAAGCTTTCTTT